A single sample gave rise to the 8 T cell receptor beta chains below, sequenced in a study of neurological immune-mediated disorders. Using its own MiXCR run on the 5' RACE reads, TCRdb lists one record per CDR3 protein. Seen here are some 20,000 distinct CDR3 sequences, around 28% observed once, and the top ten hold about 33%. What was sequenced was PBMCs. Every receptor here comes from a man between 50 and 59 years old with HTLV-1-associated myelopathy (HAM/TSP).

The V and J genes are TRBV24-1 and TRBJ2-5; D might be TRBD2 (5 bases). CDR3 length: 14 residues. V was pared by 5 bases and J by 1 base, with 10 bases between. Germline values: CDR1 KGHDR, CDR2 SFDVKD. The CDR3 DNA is TGTGCCACCAGTGGGACGGACTTCCAAGAGACCCAGTACTTC. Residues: CATSGTDFQETQYF.

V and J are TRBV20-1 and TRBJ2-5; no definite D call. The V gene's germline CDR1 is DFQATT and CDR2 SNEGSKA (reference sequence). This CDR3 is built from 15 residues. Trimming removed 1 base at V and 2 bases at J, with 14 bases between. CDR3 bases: TGCAGTGCTAGAGGTGCGATCGCGAAACAAGAGACCCAGTACTTC. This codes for CSARGAIAKQETQYF.

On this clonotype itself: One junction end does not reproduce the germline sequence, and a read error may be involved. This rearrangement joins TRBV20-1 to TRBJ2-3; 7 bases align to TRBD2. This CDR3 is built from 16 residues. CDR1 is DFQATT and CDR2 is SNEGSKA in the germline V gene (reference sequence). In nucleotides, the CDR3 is TGCAGTGCTAGAGATAGTTGGCGGGAGATGGTAGATATGCAGTATTTT. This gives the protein CSARDSWREMVDMQYF.

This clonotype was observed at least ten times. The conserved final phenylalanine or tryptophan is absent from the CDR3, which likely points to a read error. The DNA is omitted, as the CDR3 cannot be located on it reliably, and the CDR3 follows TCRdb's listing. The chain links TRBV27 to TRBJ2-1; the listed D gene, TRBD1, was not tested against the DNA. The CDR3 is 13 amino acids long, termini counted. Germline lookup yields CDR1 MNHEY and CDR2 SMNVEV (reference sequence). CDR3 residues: CASSLTPPTGLWL.

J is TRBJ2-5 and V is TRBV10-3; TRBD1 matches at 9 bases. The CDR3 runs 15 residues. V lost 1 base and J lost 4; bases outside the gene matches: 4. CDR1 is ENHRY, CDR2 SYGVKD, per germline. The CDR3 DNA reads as TGTGCCATCAGTGAGTTGGGACAGGGAGGAGAGACCCAGTACTTC. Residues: CAISELGQGGETQYF.

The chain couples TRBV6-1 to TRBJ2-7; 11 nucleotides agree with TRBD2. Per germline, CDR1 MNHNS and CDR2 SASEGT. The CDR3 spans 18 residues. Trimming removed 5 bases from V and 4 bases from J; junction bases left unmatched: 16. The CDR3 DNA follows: TGTGCCAGCAGTTTTCCGACTTCTACCGGGACTAGCGGTTACGAGCAGTACTTC. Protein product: CASSFPTSTGTSGYEQYF.

This CDR3 reads CASSSDPQRKTQYF. The CDR3 coding sequence is TGTGCCAGCAGCTCGGACCCTCAGAGAAAGACCCAGTACTTC. The genes are TRBV7-2 and TRBJ2-5; D unresolved. Looked up from germline, CDR1 is SGHTA and CDR2 is FQGNSA. The CDR3 contains 14 residues. V shed 4 bases and J shed 6 bases, with 15 bases lying between them. Variable domain in full (rest from reference TRBV7-2 and TRBJ2-5): GAGVSQSPSNKVTEKGKDVELRCDPISGHTALYWYRQSLGQGLEFLIYFQGNSAPDKSGLPSDRFSAERTGGSVSTLTIQRTQQEDSAVYLCASSSDPQRKTQYFGPGTRLLVL.

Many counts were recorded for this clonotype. The CDR3 DNA follows: TGTGCCAGCAGCTTGGGTATCAATGAGCAGTTCTTC. Translating gives CASSLGINEQFF. This sequence joins TRBV7-9 and TRBJ2-1; the D is unclear. CDR1 and CDR2 (germline): SEHNR, FQNEAQ (reference sequence). V lost 3 bases and J 6 bases, leaving 6 bases between the germline ends. The length of the CDR3 is 12 residues.